This entry concerns a single T cell receptor (beta chain). This record belongs to a study of PD-L1 blockade in urothelial cancer. The length of the CDR3 is 14 residues. Germline V gives CDR1 MNHEY, CDR2 SMNVEV (reference sequence). Unmatched junction bases numbered 2, after V lost 5 bases and J lost 5 bases. Time point defined: pretreatment peripheral blood. Every PCR got spiked synthetic TCR analog templates. Data came from immunoSEQ multiplex PCR; TCRdb stores just in-frame clones and leaves some out. Of 130,000 or so clones in the sample, approximately 84% are singletons; the top ten hold roughly 3.5%.

The chain is built from TRBV27 and TRBJ2-2; 10 bases agree with TRBD2. The starting material was PBMCs, obtained around atezolizumab (anti-PD-L1) treatment. The clonotype was recovered from a man in his forties or fifties with urothelial cancer. CDR3 residues: CASSLAGVTGELFF. The CDR3 nucleotides read TGTGCCAGCAGTCTAGCGGGAGTTACCGGGGAGCTGTTTTTT.